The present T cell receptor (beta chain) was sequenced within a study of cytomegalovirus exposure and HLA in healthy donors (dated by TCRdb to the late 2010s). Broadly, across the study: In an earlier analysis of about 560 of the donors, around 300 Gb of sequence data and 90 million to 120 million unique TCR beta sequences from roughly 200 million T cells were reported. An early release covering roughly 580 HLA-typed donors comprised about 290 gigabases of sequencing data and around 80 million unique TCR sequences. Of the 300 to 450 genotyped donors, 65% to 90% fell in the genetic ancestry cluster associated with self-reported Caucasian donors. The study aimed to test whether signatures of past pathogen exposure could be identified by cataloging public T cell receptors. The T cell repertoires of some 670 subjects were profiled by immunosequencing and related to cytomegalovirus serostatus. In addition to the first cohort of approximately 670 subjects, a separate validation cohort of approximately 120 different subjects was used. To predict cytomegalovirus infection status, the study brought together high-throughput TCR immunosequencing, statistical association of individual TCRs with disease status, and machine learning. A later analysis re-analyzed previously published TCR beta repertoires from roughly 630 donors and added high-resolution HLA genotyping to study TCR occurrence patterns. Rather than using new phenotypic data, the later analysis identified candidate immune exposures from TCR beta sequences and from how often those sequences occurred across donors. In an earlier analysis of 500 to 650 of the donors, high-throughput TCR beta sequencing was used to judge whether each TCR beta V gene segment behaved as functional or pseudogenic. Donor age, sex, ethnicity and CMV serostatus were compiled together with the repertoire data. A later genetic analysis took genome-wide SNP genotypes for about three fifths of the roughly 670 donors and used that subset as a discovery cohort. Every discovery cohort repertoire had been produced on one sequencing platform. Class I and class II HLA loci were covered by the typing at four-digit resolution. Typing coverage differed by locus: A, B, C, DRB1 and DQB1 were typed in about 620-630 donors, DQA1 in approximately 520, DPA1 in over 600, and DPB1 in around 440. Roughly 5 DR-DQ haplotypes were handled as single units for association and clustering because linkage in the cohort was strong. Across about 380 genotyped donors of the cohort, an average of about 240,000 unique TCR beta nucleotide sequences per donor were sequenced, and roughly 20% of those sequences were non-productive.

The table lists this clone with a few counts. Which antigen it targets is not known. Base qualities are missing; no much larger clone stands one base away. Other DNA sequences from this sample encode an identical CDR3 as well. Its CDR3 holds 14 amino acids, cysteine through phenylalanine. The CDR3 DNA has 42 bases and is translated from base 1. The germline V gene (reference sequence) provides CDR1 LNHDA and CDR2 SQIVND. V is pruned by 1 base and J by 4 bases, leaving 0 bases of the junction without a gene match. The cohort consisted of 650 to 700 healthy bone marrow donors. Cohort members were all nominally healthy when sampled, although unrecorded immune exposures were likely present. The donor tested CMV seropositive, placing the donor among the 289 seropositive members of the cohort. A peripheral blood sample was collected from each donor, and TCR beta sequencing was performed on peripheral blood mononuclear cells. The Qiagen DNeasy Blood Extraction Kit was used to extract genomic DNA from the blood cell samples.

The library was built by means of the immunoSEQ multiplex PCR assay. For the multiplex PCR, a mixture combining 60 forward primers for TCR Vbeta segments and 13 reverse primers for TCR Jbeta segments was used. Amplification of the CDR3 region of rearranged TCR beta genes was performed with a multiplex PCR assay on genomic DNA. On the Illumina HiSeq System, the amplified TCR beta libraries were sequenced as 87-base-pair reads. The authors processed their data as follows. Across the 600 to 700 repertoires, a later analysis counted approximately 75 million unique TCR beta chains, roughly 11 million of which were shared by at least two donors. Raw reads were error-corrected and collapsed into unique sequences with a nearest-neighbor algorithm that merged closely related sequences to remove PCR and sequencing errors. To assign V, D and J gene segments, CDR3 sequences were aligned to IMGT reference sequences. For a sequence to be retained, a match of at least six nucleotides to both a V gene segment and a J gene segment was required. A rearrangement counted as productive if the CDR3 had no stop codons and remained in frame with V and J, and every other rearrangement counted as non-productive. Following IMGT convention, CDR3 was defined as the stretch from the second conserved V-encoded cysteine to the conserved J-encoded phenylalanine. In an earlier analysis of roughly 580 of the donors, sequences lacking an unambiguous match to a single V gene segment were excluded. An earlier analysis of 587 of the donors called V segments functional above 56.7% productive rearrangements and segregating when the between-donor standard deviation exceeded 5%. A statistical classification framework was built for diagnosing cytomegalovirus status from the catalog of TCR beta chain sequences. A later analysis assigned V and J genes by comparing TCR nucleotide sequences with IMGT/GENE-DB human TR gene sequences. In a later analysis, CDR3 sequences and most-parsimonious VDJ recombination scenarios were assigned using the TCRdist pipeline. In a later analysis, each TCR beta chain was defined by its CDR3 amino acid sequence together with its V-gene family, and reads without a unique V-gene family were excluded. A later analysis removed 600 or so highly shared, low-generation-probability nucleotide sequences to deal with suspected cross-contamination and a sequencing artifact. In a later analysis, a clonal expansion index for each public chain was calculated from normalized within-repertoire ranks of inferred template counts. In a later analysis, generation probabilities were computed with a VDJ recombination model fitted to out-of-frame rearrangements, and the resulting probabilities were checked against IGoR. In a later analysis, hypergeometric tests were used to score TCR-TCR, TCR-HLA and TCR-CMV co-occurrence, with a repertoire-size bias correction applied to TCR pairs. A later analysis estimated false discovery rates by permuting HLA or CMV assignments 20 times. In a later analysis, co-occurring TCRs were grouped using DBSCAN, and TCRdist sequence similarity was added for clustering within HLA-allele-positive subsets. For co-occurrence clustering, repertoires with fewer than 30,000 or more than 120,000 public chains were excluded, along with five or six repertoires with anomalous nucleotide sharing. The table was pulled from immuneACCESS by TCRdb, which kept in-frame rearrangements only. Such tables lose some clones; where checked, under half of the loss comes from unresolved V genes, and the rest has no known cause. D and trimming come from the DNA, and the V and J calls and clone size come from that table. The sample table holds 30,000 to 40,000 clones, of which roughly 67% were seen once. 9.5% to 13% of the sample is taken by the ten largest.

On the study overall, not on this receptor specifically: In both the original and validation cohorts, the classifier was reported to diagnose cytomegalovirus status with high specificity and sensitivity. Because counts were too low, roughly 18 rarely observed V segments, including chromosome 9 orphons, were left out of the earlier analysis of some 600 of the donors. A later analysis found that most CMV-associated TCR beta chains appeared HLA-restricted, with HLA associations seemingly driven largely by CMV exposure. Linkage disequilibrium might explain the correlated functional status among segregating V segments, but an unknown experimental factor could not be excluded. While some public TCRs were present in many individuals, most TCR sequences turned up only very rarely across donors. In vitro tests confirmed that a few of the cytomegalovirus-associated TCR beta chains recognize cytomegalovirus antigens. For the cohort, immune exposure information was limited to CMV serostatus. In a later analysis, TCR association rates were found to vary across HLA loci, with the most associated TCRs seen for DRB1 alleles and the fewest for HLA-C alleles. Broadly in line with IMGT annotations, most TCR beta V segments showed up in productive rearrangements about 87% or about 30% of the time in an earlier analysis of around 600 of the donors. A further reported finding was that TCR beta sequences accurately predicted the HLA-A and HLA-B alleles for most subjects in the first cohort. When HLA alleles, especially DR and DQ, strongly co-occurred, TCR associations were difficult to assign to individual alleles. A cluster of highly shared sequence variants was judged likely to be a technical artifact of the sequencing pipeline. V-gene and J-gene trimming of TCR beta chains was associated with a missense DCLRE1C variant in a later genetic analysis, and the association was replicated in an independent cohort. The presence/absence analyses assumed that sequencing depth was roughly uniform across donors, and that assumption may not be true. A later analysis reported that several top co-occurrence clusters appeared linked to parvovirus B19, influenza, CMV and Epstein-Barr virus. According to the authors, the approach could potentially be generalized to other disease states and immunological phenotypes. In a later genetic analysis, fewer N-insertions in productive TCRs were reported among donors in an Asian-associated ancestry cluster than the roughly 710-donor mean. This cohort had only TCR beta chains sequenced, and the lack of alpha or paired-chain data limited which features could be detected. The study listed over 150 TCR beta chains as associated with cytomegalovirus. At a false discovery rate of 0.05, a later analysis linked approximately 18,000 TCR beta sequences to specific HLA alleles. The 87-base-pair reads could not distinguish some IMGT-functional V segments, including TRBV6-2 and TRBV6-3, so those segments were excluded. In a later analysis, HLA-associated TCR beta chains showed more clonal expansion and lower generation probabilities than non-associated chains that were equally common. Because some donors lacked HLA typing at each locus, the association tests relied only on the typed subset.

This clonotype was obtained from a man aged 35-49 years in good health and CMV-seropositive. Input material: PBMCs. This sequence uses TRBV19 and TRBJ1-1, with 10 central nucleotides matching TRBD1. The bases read TGTGCCAGTAGTATAGGGACAGGGGGCACTGAAGCTTTCTTT. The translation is CASSIGTGGTEAFF.